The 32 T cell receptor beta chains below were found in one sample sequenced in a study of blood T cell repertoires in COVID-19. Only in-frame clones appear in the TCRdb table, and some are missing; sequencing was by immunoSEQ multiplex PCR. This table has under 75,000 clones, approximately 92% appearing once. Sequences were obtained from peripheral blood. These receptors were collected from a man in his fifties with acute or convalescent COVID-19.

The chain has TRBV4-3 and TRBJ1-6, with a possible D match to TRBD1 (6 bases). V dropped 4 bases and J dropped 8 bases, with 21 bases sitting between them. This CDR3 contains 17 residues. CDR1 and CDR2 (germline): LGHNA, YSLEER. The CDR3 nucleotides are TGCGCCAGCAGCCGGGATCGCGGGGGCAAAGTGGATTCACCCCTCCACTTT. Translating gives CASSRDRGGKVDSPLHF.

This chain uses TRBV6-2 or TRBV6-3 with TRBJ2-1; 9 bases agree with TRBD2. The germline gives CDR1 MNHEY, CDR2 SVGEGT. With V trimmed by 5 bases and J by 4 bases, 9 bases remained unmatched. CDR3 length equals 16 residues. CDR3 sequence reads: CASSALRTSEYNEQFF. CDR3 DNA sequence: TGTGCCAGCAGTGCCCTACGGACTAGCGAGTACAATGAGCAGTTCTTC.

This chain's CDR3 is CASKVPSVTGTQYF. The CDR3 DNA is TGTGCCAGCAAAGTCCCATCGGTCACGGGGACCCAGTACTTC. The chain joins TRBV2 to TRBJ2-5; D is unclear. V lost 7 bases, J lost 7 bases, and 19 bases lay in between. CDR1 is SNHLY, CDR2 FYNNEI, per germline. The CDR3 has 14 amino acids.

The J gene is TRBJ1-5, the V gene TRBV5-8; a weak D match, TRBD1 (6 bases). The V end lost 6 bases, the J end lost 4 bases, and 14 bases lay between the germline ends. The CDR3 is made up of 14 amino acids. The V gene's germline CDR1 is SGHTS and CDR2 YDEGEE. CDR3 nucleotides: TGTGCCAGCACAAACAGGGATGCAAATCAGCCCCAGCATTTT. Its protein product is CASTNRDANQPQHF.

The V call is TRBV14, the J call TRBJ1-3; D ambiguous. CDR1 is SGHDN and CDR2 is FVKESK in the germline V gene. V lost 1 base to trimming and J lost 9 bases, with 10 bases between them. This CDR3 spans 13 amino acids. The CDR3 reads CASSQVGRGTIYF. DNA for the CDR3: TGTGCCAGCAGCCAAGTAGGCCGGGGCACCATATATTTT.

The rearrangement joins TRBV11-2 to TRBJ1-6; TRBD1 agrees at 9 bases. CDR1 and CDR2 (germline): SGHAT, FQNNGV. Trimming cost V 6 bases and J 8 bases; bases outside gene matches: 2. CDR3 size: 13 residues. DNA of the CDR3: TGTGCCAGCAGGGGACAGGGATATTCACCCCTCCACTTT. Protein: CASRGQGYSPLHF.

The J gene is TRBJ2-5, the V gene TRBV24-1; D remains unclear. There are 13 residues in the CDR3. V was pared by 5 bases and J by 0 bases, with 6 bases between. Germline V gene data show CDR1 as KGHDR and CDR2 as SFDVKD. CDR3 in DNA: TGTGCCACCAGTGTGGCAGACCAAGAGACCCAGTACTTC. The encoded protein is CATSVADQETQYF.

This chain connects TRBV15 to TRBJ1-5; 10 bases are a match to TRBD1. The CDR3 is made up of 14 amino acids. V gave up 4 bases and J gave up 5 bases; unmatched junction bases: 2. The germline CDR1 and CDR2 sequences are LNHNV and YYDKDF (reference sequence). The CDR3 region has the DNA TGTGCCACCAGCAATGACAGGGGGCATCAGCCCCAGCATTTT. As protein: CATSNDRGHQPQHF.

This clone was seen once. This CDR3 is CATSSLAGEWNEQFF. Here the CDR3 DNA reads TGTGCCACCAGTAGTCTAGCGGGAGAATGGAATGAGCAGTTCTTC. The J gene is TRBJ2-1, the V gene TRBV24-1; 10 bases match TRBD2. This CDR3 region has 15 residues. Germline values: CDR1 KGHDR, CDR2 SFDVKD. Losses at the gene ends were 6 bases for V and 7 bases for J; bases not matched to a gene: 8.

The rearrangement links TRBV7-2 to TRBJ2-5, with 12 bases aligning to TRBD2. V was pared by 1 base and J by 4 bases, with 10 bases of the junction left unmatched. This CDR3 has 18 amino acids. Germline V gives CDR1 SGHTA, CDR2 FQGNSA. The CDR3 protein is CASSLVLAGGPGTETQYF. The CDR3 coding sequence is TGTGCCAGCAGCTTAGTGCTAGCGGGAGGGCCCGGGACAGAGACCCAGTACTTC.

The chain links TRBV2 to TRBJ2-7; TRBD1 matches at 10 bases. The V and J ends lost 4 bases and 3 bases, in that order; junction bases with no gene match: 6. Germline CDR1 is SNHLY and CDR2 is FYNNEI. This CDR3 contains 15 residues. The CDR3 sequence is CASSVRQGAIYEQYF. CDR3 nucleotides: TGTGCCAGCAGTGTGCGACAGGGGGCAATCTACGAGCAGTACTTC.

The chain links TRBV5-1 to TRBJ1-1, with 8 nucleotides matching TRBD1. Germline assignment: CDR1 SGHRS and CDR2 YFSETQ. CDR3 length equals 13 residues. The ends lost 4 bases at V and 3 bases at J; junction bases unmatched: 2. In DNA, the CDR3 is TGCGCCAGCAGCCCGGGACAGGACACTGAAGCTTTCTTT. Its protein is CASSPGQDTEAFF.

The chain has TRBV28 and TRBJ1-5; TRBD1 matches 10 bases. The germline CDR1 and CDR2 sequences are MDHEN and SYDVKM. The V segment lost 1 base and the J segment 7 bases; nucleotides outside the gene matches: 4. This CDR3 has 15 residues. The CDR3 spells CASSLLTGGGQPQHF. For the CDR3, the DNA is TGTGCCAGCAGTTTATTGACAGGGGGCGGCCAGCCCCAGCATTTT.

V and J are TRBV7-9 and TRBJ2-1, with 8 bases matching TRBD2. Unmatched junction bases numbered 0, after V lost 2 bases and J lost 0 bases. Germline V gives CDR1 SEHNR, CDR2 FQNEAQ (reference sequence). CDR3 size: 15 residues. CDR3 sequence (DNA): TGTGCCAGCAGCTTAAGCGGGAGCTCCTACAATGAGCAGTTCTTC. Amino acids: CASSLSGSSYNEQFF.

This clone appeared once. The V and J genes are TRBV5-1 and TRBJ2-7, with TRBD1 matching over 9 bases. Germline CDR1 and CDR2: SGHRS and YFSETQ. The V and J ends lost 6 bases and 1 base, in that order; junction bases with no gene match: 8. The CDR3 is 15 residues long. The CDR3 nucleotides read TGCGCCAGCAAGGGAGGCGGGACAGGGTCCTACGAGCAGTACTTC. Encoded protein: CASKGGGTGSYEQYF.

CDR3 DNA sequence: TGTGCCAGCTCACCACCCGACATCAATGAGCAGTTCTTC. This encodes CASSPPDINEQFF. The rearrangement joins TRBV18 to TRBJ2-1; unclear D gene. Trimming left V 0 bases short and J 6 bases short, with 6 bases between. The germline CDR1 and CDR2 sequences are KGHSH and LQKENI. The CDR3 covers 13 residues.

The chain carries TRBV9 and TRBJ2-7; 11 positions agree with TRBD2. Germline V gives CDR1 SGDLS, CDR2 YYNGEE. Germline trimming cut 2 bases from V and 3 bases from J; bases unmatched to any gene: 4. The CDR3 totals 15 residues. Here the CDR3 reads CASSVGLAVNYEQYF. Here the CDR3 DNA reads TGTGCCAGCAGCGTGGGACTAGCGGTAAACTACGAGCAGTACTTC.

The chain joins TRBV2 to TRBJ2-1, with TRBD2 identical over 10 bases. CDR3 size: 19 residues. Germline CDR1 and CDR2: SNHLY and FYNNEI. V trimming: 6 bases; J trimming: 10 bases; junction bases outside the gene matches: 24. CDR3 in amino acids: CASRYLGLAGATVQYEQFF. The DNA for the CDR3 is TGTGCCAGCAGGTACTTAGGGCTAGCGGGAGCCACCGTACAATACGAGCAGTTCTTC.

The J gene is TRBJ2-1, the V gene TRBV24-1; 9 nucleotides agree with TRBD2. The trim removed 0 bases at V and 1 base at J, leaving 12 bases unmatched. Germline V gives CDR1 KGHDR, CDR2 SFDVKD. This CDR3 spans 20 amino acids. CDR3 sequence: CATSDLRPNSGSPSYNEQFF. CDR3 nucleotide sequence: TGTGCCACCAGTGATTTGCGTCCAAATAGCGGGAGTCCTTCCTACAATGAGCAGTTCTTC.

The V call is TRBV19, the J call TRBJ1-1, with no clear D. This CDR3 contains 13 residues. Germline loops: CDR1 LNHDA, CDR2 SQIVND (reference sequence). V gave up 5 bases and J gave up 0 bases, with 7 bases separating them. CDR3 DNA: TGTGCCAGTAGTCAGGTAATGAACACTGAAGCTTTCTTT. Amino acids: CASSQVMNTEAFF.

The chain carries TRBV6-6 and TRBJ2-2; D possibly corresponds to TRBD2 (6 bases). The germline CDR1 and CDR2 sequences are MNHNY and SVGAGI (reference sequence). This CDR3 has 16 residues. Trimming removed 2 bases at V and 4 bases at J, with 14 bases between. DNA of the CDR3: TGTGCCAGCAGTTACGATGTGGGCGGGGCCACCGGGGAGCTGTTTTTT. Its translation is CASSYDVGGATGELFF.

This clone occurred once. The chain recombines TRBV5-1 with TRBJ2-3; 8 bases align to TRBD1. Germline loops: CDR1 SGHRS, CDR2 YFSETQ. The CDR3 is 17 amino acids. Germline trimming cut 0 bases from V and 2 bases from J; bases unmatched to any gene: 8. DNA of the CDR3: TGCGCCAGCAGCTTGGCCCTTTCGACAGGGGCCACAGATACGCAGTATTTT. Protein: CASSLALSTGATDTQYF.

DNA for the CDR3: TGTGCCAGCACCGCGCTCCTCCAAGACAGCGCTGGAAACACCATATATTTT. It yields the protein CASTALLQDSAGNTIYF. The rearrangement joins TRBV21-1 to TRBJ1-3; the DNA was not compared with TRBD1, the D call given in the table. TRBV21-1 is labeled a pseudogene. The CDR3 sequence is 17 residues long.

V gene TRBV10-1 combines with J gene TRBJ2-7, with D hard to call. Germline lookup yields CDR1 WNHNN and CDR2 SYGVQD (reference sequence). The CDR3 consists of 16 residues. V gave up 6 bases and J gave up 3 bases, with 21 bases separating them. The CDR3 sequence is CASSPTFLEVLYEQYV. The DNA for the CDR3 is TGCGCCAGCAGCCCGACTTTTTTGGAAGTACTCTACGAGCAGTACGTC.

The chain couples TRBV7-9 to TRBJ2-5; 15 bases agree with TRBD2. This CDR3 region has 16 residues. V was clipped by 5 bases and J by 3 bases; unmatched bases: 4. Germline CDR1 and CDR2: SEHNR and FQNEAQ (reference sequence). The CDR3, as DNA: TGTGCCAGCAGCACCCGGACTAGCGGGAGGGAAGAGACCCAGTACTTC. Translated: CASSTRTSGREETQYF. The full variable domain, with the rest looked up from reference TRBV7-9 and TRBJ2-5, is DTGVSQNPRHKITKRGQNVTFRCDPISEHNRLYWYRQTLGQGPEFLTYFQNEAQLEKSRLLSDRFSAERPKGSFSTLEIQRTEQGDSAMYLCASSTRTSGREETQYFGPGTRLLVL.

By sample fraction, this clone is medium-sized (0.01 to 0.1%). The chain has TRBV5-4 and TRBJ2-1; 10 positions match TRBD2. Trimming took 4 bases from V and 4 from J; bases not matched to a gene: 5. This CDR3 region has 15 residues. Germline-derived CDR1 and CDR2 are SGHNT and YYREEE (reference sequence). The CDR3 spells CASSRGLAKYNEQFF. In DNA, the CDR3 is TGTGCCAGCAGCCGGGGACTAGCGAAATACAATGAGCAGTTCTTC.

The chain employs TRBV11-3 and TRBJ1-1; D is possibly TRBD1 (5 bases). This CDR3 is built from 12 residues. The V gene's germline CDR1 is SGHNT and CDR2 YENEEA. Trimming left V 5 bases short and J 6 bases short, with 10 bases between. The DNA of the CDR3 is TGTGCCAGCAGCACCCGGACACCTGAAGCTTTCTTT. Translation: CASSTRTPEAFF.

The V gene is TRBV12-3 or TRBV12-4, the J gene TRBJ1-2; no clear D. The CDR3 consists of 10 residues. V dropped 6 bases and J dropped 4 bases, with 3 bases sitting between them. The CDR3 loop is CASSIYGYTF. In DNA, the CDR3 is TGTGCCAGCAGCATCTATGGCTACACCTTC.

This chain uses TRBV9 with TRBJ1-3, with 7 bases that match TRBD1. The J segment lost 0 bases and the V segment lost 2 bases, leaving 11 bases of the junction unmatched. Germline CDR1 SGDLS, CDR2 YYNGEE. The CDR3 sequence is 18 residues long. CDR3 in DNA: TGTGCCAGCAGCGTCGATTCACCGGGACAGTCCTCTGGAAACACCATATATTTT. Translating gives CASSVDSPGQSSGNTIYF.

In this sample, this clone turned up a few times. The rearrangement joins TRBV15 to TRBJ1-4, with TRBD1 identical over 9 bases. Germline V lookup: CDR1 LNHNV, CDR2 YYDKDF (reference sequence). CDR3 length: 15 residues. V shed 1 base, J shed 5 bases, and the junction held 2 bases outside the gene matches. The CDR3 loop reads CATSRGGTGNEKLFF. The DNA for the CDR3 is TGTGCCACCAGCAGAGGGGGGACAGGGAATGAAAAACTGTTTTTT.

CDR3 protein: CASITGGNAGANVLTF. CDR3 bases: TGTGCCAGCATTACAGGGGGCAATGCTGGGGCCAACGTCCTGACTTTC. The J gene is TRBJ2-6, the V gene TRBV28; TRBD1 matches 9 bases. The germline V gene has CDR1 MDHEN and CDR2 SYDVKM. The CDR3 sequence is 16 residues long. V lost 7 bases, J lost 2 bases, and 6 bases stayed unmatched.

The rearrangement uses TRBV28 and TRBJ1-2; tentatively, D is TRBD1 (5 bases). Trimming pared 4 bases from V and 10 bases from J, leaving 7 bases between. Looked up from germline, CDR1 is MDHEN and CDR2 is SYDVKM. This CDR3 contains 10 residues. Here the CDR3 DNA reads TGTGCCAGCAGTTCGACAGTCTACACCTTC. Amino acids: CASSSTVYTF.